This T cell receptor beta chain was captured in a study of blood T cell repertoires in COVID-19. Whole-study context: Spain, Italy and the United States supplied samples that represented acute and convalescent COVID-19. PBMCs, B-cell-depleted T cells, or T cells were the source of the cDNA or gDNA that made up the material.

In germline, CDR1 is SGHVS, CDR2 FQNEAQ. This CDR3 spans 19 amino acids. After removal of 1 base from V and 4 bases from J, the junction contained 12 bases not matched to a gene. This clone appeared once. As processed by the authors: Reference gene primer amplification yielded estimated nucleated cell counts. Profiled with immunoSEQ multiplex PCR; TCRdb holds only in-frame clones, not every one. V, J and clone size derive from that table, while D and trimming were established from the DNA sequence. Of under 200,000 clones listed, around 86% are singletons. The sequence derives from a man aged 70-80 years who had recovered from COVID-19. The V and J genes are TRBV7-8 and TRBJ2-1; 11 bases match TRBD2. The material sequenced was peripheral blood. Here the CDR3 reads CASSLGSGRASGRYNEQFF. The CDR3 DNA reads as TGTGCCAGCAGCTTAGGTAGCGGGAGGGCCAGTGGGCGGTACAATGAGCAGTTCTTC.